This T cell receptor (beta chain) was captured by sequencing in a study of Graves' ophthalmopathy and Graves' hyperthyroidism. Findings and caveats of the study: In separating ophthalmopathy from stable hyperthyroidism, a 13-signature model achieved 85% to 90% sensitivity and 81.08% specificity. The authors also found most expanded thyroid clonotypes above 0.001 frequency in blood.

Using RNA transcripts, the TCR beta CDR3 regions were amplified. First-round RT-PCR relied on HTBI primers, and a second-round multiplex PCR came next. Each CDR3 protein is one row after TCRdb ran MiXCR on the multiplex PCR reads. This sample has 350,000 to 450,000 distinct CDR3 sequences, with roughly 21% found just once. In this cohort's terms, stable hyperthyroidism meant no ophthalmopathy by 18 months of follow-up. Establishment of the diagnosis relied upon clinical symptoms, serum thyroxine, TRAb, thyroid ultrasound and orbital computed tomography. V gave up 5 bases and J gave up 3 bases, with 16 bases separating them. The CDR3 has 16 residues. Germline values: CDR1 MDHEN, CDR2 SYDVKM. This clonotype was seen many times. Antigen: not known.

Sample: peripheral blood. This sequence was found in a woman aged 18-29 years with stable Graves' hyperthyroidism. The chain couples TRBV28 to TRBJ2-2, with D perhaps being TRBD1 or TRBD2 (5 bases each). This CDR3 reads CASSTGQAGYTGELFF. As DNA, the CDR3 is TGTGCCAGCAGTACGGGGCAGGCTGGGTACACCGGGGAGCTGTTTTTT.